The clone carrying this T cell receptor (beta chain) occurred once. Germline V gene lookup returns CDR1 MDHEN and CDR2 SYDVKM. Deletions cut 6 bases from V and 2 bases from J, with 14 bases between. The CDR3 runs 14 residues. The data originate from a study of shared T cell receptors in the human thymus. Assay: immunoSEQ multiplex PCR; the TCRdb copy retains only in-frame clones and omits some. The sample has some 700,000 clones; around 89% are singletons. These records were also assigned to another study, of human thymus T cells. From that second work: Thymic and blood repertoires appeared to display a bias in their usage of V and J genes. Among unrelated individuals, related research reported thymic repertoires that overlapped highly.

The chain couples TRBV28 to TRBJ2-7; D remains ambiguous. This TCR came from a boy younger than two with a congenital heart defect. Input material: thymocytes. The CDR3 protein is CASRPPTGPYEQYF. In DNA, the CDR3 is TGTGCCAGCAGACCCCCGACGGGTCCCTACGAGCAGTACTTC. Filled out from reference TRBV28 and TRBJ2-7, the complete variable domain reads DVKVTQSSRYLVKRTGEKVFLECVQDMDHENMFWYRQDPGLGLRLIYFSYDVKMKEKGDIPEGYSVSREKKERFSLILESASTNQTSMYLCASRPPTGPYEQYFGPGTRLTVT.